The 9 T cell receptor beta chains below come from one sample, sequenced in a study of blood T cell repertoires in COVID-19. Profiled with immunoSEQ multiplex PCR; TCRdb holds only in-frame clones, not every one. The repertoire holds fewer than 250,000 clones, with about nine tenths as singletons. Sequencing used peripheral blood. These receptor sequences come from a man in his sixties or seventies with acute or convalescent COVID-19.

The rearrangement joins TRBV3-1 (or the pseudogene TRBV3-2) to TRBJ2-1, with 11 positions matching TRBD2. CDR3 length equals 17 residues. CDR1 LGHDT and CDR2 YNNKEL come from the germline V gene (reference sequence). V was clipped by 0 bases and J by 4 bases; unmatched bases: 5. This CDR3 is CASSQDTGLAAYNEQFF. CDR3 DNA: TGTGCCAGCAGCCAAGATACGGGACTAGCGGCTTACAATGAGCAGTTCTTC.

This clone was seen just once. The chain couples TRBV4-1 to TRBJ2-1; 13 bases agree with TRBD2. V dropped 1 base and J dropped 0; count of bases not matched to a gene: 0. Germline loops: CDR1 MGHRA, CDR2 YSYEKL. This CDR3 spans 17 amino acids. CDR3: CASSQGTSGSSYNEQFF. The CDR3 DNA is TGCGCCAGCAGCCAAGGGACTAGCGGGAGCTCCTACAATGAGCAGTTCTTC.

This clone has just a few counts. The genes are TRBV18 and TRBJ2-7, with 8 positions matching TRBD1. The CDR3 has 15 residues. The germline CDR1 and CDR2 sequences are KGHSH and LQKENI. Germline trimming cut 3 bases from V and 6 bases from J; bases unmatched to any gene: 10. The CDR3 DNA reads TGTGCCAGCTCACCGGGGACAGGCATCCGGAGCGAGCAGTACTTC. Residues: CASSPGTGIRSEQYF.

This chain uses TRBV20-1 with TRBJ2-3, with D perhaps TRBD2 (6 bases). V gave up 5 bases and J gave up 9 bases, with 12 bases separating them. The CDR3 extends over 11 amino acids. The germline gives CDR1 DFQATT, CDR2 SNEGSKA (reference sequence). The CDR3 sequence is CSALQEGTQYF. CDR3 nucleotides: TGCAGTGCTCTCCAGGAGGGAACGCAGTATTTT.

The V and J genes are TRBV9 and TRBJ2-7, with TRBD2 matching over 9 bases. V shed 4 bases, J shed 2 bases, and the junction held 16 bases outside the gene matches. From germline, CDR1 is SGDLS and CDR2 YYNGEE. CDR3 length: 18 residues. The CDR3 DNA reads TGTGCCAGCAGCAAAACTCAAGGGGGCGGGAGGGTACCCTACGAGCAGTACTTC. Translated, it gives CASSKTQGGGRVPYEQYF.

V and J are TRBV19 and TRBJ2-1, with 10 bases lining up with TRBD1. CDR1 is LNHDA, CDR2 SQIVND, per germline (reference sequence). Losses at the gene ends were 3 bases for V and 1 base for J; bases not matched to a gene: 0. The CDR3 consists of 15 residues. This CDR3 is CASSMGQGSYNEQFF. In DNA form, the CDR3 reads TGTGCCAGTAGTATGGGACAGGGGTCCTACAATGAGCAGTTCTTC.

The genes are TRBV6-1 and TRBJ1-6, with D possibly being TRBD1 (5 bases). V gave up 0 bases and J gave up 0 bases, with 9 bases separating them. The CDR3 extends over 17 amino acids. Germline loops: CDR1 MNHNS, CDR2 SASEGT. CDR3 in amino acids: CASSEAMGGSYNSPLHF. CDR3 in DNA: TGTGCCAGCAGTGAAGCGATGGGGGGCTCCTATAATTCACCCCTCCACTTT.

CDR3 amino acids: CASSNPEQGGANTGELFF. For the CDR3, the DNA is TGTGCCAGCTCAAACCCTGAGCAAGGCGGAGCGAACACCGGGGAGCTGTTTTTT. The chain joins TRBV18 to TRBJ2-2; no clear D gene. Trimming shortened V by 5 bases and J by 0 bases, and 19 bases separated the two germline ends. Germline V gene lookup returns CDR1 KGHSH and CDR2 LQKENI. The CDR3 covers 18 residues.

The sample holds a few counts of this clone. In DNA form, the CDR3 reads TGTGCTAGTGGTTTGGTAGCGACTAGCGGGGCCCAGTACTTC. Amino acid sequence: CASGLVATSGAQYF. The chain has TRBV12-5 and TRBJ2-5, with 11 nucleotides matching TRBD2. Trimming at V came to 0 bases and at J to 9 bases, leaving 3 bases not matched to a gene. The CDR3 sequence is 14 residues long. Germline V lookup: CDR1 LGHNT, CDR2 FRNRAP.